This T cell receptor beta chain was sequenced in a study of blood T cell repertoires in COVID-19. Study overall: Whether acute or convalescent, the COVID-19 samples came from the United States, Italy and Spain.

J was trimmed by 2 bases and V by 2 bases; bases with no gene match: 5. The germline CDR1 and CDR2 sequences are MNHEY and SMNVEV (reference sequence). The length of the CDR3 is 15 residues. Methods used by the authors: The authors estimated nucleated cell counts from reference gene primer amplification. This table comes from immunoSEQ multiplex PCR, and its TCRdb copy is limited to in-frame clones, with some not included. D and trimming come from the DNA, and the V and J calls and clone size come from that table. Of 200,000 to 300,000 clones in the sample, roughly 81% were seen once. The source is a man aged 45-60 years with acute or convalescent COVID-19. Sequenced: peripheral blood. The rearrangement joins TRBV27 to TRBJ2-7, with 8 bases matching TRBD2. The DNA of the CDR3 is TGTGCCAGCAGTTTAACTAGCGGAGATCCCTACGAGCAGTACTTC. This encodes CASSLTSGDPYEQYF.